This T cell receptor (beta chain) was profiled in a study of cytotoxic CD8 clonotypes in ibrutinib-treated CLL. About the research overall: By median roughly 69 months, 12 had progressed and about 15 stayed remitted; responses had been 2 complete and roughly 25 partial. Across samples, productive templates numbered approximately 260,000 and productive rearrangements reached approximately 100,000 on average. Study results and caveats: Against age-matched healthy donors, baseline clonality ran higher and tracked circulating CD8+ T-cell counts.

This clone was seen more than once but under ten times. Its target is not known. Other DNA sequences in the same sample also yield this CDR3. Frozen PBMC stocks contributed approximately 2.1 micrograms of genomic DNA to the TCR beta libraries. CDR1 MNHEY and CDR2 SVGAGI come from the germline V gene. This CDR3 has 15 residues. The V end lost 5 bases, the J end lost 2 bases, and 13 bases lay between the germline ends. TCRdb's copy holds only in-frame clones and misses some; the assay was immunoSEQ multiplex PCR. The table lists about 50,000 clones, about 57% of them singletons, with around 30% in the top ten.

The sequencing used PBMCs, collected after 24 months of ibrutinib treatment. The TCR sequence derives from a human donor with chronic lymphocytic leukemia. The chain is built from TRBV6-5 and TRBJ1-3, with D possibly being TRBD1 (6 bases). The chain's CDR3 is CASSPDRFPGNTIYF. Written as DNA, the CDR3 is TGTGCCAGCAGTCCCGACAGGTTCCCTGGAAACACCATATATTTT.